The clone carrying this TCR beta chain was seen a handful of times. Original data processing: Quantification of nucleated cells was approximated via reference gene primer amplification. Clones were read by immunoSEQ multiplex PCR, and TCRdb kept only the in-frame ones, dropping some. Clone size and the V and J calls come from that table; the DNA yielded D and trimming. The table includes about 49,000 clones, under 90% detected once. J gave up 4 bases and V 7 bases, and 8 bases lay outside the gene matches. Germline V lookup: CDR1 GTSNPN, CDR2 SVGIG (reference sequence). This CDR3 comprises 13 residues. These data come from a study of blood T cell repertoires in COVID-19. Study-level background: The study drew acute and convalescent COVID-19 samples from the United States, Italy and Spain. From T cells, B-cell-depleted T cells, or PBMCs came the material, which was cDNA or gDNA.

Recruited during active infection, patients (from Seattle) were subsequently followed longitudinally. This clonotype was sampled from a woman of 80 years or more with COVID-19, enrolled during active disease. The sequencing sample was made of peripheral blood. The gene calls are TRBV30 and TRBJ2-5; 8 nucleotides agree with TRBD2. CDR3 sequence reads: CASTGGGLETQYF. In nucleotides, the CDR3 is TGTGCCTCTACCGGGGGGGGTTTAGAGACCCAGTACTTC.